This TCR beta chain was recorded in a study of blood T cell repertoires in COVID-19 (dated by TCRdb to about 2020). Turning to the overall study: Samples covering the acute and convalescent phases of COVID-19 were provided by collaborators in the United States, Italy and Spain. Where available, HLA class I and class II types were taken from metadata supplied by the sample provider and were not determined by assay-based typing. The prospective study material was composed of cDNA or gDNA derived from T cells, B-cell-depleted T cells, or PBMCs. The dataset comprised deeply sampled blood TCRbeta repertoires from subjects exposed to, actively infected with, or recovered from COVID-19. The samples were drawn from the first 160 participants of the ongoing ImmuneRACE study and from 1,254 subjects provided by 6 global collaborators. Sample metadata almost always included a de-identified subject ID, COVID-19 status, age in years and sex. The repertoires were released in a freely available public database meant as a resource for research on the immune response to SARS-CoV-2. Results and caveats for the whole study, not just this receptor: The amount of clinical and demographic metadata varied by source and participant and was provided uncurated.

TCRbeta CDR3 regions were amplified from genomic DNA using the immunoSEQ Assay, a bias-controlled multiplex PCR. Turning to the authors' computational methods: Within the assay, amplification of reference gene primers was used to estimate how many nucleated cells each sample contained. To quantify the absolute abundance of each unique TCRbeta CDR3 rearrangement, sequence reads were collapsed and filtered. For each sample, productive Simpson clonality was calculated as the square root of Simpson's diversity index over productive rearrangements. This immuneACCESS table, as held by TCRdb, lists in-frame sequences with V and J called but not all clones. Of the missing ones, under half trace to an unresolved V gene in checked studies; the others have no known cause. D and trimming come from the DNA, and the V and J calls and clone size come from that table. This sample holds about 120,000 clones; 78% were observed only once. About 2% of the sample goes to the ten largest clones.

This clone was detected a few times. Its antigen has not been determined. No base quality values were provided; no much bigger clone lies one nucleotide off. The collaborating institutions used their own protocols to collect whole blood in K2EDTA tubes. For TCRbeta analysis, collaborators shipped samples as frozen whole blood, isolated PBMCs, or DNA extracted from either of those sample types. This TCR derives from a man aged 65 to 79 with acute or convalescent COVID-19. The sequencing sample was made of peripheral blood.

Read as DNA, the sequence is TGTGCCAGCAGTGCTACTAACTATGGCTACACCTTC. Its protein product is CASSATNYGYTF. The chain employs TRBV4-2 and TRBJ1-2; the D gene remains uncertain. V is shortened by 6 bases, J by 0 bases, and the region joining them spans 5 bases. CDR1 and CDR2 are read off the germline V gene as LGHNA and YNFKEQ. Taken from cysteine to phenylalanine, the CDR3 has 12 residues. Only the CDR3 region is kept as DNA, spanning 36 bases read in frame from base 1.